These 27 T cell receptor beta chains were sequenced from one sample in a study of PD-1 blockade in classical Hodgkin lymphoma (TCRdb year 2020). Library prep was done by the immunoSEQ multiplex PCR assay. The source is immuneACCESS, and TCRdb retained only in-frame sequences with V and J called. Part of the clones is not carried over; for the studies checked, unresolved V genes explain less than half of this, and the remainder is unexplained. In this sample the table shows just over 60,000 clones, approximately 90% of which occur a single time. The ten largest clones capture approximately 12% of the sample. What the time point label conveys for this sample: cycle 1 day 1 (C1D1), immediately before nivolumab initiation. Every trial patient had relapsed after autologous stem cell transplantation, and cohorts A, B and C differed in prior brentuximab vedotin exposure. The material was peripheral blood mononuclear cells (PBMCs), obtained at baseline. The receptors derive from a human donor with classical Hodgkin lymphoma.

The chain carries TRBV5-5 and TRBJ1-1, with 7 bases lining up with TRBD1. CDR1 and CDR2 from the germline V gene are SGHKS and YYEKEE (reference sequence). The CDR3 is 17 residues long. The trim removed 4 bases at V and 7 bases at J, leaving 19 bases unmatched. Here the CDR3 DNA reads TGTGCCAGCAGCCCCAGTGTAACAGGGGCCCGAACAGTTGAAGCTTTCTTT. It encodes CASSPSVTGARTVEAFF.

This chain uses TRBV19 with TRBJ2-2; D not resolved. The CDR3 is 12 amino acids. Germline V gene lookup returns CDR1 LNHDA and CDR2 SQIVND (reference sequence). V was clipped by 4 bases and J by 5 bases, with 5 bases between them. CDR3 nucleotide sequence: TGTGCCAGTAGTACCACGACCGGGGAGCTGTTTTTT. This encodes CASSTTTGELFF.

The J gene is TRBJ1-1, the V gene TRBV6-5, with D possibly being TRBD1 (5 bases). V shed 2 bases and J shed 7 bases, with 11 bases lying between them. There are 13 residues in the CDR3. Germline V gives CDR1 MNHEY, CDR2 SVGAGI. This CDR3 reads CASSYGRGGEAFF. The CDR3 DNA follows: TGTGCCAGCAGTTACGGGCGGGGGGGTGAAGCTTTCTTT.

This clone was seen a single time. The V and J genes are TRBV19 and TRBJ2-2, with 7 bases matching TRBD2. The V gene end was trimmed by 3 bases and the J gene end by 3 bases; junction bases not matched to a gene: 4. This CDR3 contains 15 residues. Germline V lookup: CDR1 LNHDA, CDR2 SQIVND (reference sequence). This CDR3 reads CASSIGLADTGELFF. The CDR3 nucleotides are TGTGCCAGTAGTATCGGGCTAGCGGACACCGGGGAGCTGTTTTTT.

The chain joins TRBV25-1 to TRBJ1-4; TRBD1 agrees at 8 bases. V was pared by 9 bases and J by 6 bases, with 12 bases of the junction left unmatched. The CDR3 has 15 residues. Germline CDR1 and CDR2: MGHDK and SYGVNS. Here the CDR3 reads CASQSSGTGDEKLFF. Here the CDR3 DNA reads TGTGCCAGTCAGTCGTCCGGGACAGGTGATGAAAAACTGTTTTTT.

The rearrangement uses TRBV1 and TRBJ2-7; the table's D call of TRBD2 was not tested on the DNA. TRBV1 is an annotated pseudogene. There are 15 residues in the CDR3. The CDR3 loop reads CTSSQEGRGAHEQYF. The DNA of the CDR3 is TGCACCAGCAGCCAAGAGGGGCGGGGGGCCCACGAGCAGTACTTC.

The CDR3 loop is CASSLWGPRNTEAFF. The CDR3 nucleotides read TGTGCCAGCAGCCTTTGGGGTCCCCGGAACACTGAAGCTTTCTTT. The chain links TRBV14 to TRBJ1-1; D ambiguous. The CDR3 spans 15 residues. CDR1 and CDR2 from the germline V gene are SGHDN and FVKESK. The V and J ends lost 4 bases and 1 base respectively, with 13 bases between them.

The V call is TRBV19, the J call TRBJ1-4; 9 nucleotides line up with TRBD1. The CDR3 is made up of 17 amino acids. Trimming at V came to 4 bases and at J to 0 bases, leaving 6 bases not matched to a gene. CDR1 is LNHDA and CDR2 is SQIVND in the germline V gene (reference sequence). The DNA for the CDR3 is TGTGCCAGTAGTACCGGGACAGGGTTTGCAACTAATGAAAAACTGTTTTTT. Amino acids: CASSTGTGFATNEKLFF. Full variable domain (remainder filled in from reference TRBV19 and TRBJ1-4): DGGITQSPKYLFRKEGQNVTLSCEQNLNHDAMYWYRQDPGQGLRLIYYSQIVNDFQKGDIAEGYSVSREKKESFPLTVTSAQKNPTAFYLCASSTGTGFATNEKLFFGSGTQLSVL.

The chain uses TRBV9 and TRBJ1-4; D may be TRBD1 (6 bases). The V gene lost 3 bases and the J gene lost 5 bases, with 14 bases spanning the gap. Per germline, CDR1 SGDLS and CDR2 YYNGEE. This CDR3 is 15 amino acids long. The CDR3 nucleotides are TGTGCCAGCAGCGCGAAAGGGGGGAGGAATGAAAAACTGTTTTTT. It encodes CASSAKGGRNEKLFF.

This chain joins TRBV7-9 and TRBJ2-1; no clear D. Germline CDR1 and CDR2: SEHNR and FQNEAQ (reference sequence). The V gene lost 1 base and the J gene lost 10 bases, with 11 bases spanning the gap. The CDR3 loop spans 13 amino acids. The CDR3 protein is CASSLVGSEEQFF. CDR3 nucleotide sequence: TGTGCCAGCAGCTTAGTTGGCTCGGAAGAGCAGTTCTTC. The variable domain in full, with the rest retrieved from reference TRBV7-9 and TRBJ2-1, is DTGVSQNPRHKITKRGQNVTFRCDPISEHNRLYWYRQTLGQGPEFLTYFQNEAQLEKSRLLSDRFSAERPKGSFSTLEIQRTEQGDSAMYLCASSLVGSEEQFFGPGTRLTVL.

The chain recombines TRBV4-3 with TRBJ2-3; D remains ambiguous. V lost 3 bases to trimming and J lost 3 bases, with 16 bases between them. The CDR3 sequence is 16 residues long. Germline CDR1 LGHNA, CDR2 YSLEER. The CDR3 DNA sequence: TGCGCCAGCAGCCAGACCGGGTTGTCGGTTACAGATACGCAGTATTTT. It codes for CASSQTGLSVTDTQYF.

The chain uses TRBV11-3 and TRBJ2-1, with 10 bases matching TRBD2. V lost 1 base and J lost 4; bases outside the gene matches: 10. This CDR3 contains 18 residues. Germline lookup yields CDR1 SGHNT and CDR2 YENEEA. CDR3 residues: CASSLGWASGGDYNEQFF. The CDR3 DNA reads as TGTGCCAGCAGCTTAGGATGGGCTAGCGGGGGAGATTACAATGAGCAGTTCTTC.

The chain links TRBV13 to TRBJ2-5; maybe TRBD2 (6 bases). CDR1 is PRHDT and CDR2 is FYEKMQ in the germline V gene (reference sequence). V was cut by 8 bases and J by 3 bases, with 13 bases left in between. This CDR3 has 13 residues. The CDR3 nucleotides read TGTGCCAGCGGGAGGACTTGGGAAGAGACCCAGTACTTC. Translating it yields CASGRTWEETQYF.

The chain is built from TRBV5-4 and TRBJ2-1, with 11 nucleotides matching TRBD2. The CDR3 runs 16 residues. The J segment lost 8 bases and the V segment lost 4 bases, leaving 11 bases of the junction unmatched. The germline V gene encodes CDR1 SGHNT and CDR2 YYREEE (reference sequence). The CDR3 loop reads CASSVNSGGALDEQFF. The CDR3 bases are TGTGCCAGCAGCGTCAATAGCGGGGGGGCTTTGGATGAGCAGTTCTTC.

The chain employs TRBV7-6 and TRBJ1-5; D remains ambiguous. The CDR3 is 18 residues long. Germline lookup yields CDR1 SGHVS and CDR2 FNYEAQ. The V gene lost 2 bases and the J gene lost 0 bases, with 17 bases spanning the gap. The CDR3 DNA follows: TGTGCCAGCAGCTTACGTTCGCGAGAAAGTTATAGCAATCAGCCCCAGCATTTT. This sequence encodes CASSLRSRESYSNQPQHF.

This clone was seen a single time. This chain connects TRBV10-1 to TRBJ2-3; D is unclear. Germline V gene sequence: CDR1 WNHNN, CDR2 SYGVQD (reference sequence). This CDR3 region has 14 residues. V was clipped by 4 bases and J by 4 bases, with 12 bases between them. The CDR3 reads CASSGSPGSDTQYF. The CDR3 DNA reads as TGCGCCAGCAGTGGGTCGCCGGGTTCAGATACGCAGTATTTT.

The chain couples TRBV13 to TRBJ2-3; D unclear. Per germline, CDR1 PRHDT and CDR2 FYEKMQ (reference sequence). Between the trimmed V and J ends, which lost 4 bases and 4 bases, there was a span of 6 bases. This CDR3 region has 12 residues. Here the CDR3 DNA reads TGTGCCAGCAGCTCTGGATCAGATACGCAGTATTTT. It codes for CASSSGSDTQYF.

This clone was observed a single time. CDR3 DNA sequence: TGTGCCAGCTCTTCTGACTATGGCTACACCTTC. The encoded protein is CASSSDYGYTF. The rearrangement joins TRBV9 to TRBJ1-2; D not resolved. Trimming left V 7 bases short and J 3 bases short, with 7 bases between. Germline V gene lookup returns CDR1 SGDLS and CDR2 YYNGEE. The CDR3 covers 11 residues.

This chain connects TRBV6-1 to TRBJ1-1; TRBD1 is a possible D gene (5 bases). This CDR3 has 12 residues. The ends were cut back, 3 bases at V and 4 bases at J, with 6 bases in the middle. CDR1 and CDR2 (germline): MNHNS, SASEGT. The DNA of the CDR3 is TGTGCCAGCAGTGAGGGGGGCACTGAAGCTTTCTTT. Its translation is CASSEGGTEAFF.

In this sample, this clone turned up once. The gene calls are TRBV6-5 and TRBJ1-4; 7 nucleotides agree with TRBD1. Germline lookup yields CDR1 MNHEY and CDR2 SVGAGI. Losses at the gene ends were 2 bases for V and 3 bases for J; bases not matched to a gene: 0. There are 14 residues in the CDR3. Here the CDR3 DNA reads TGTGCCAGCAGTTACAGGGGGCCTAATGAAAAACTGTTTTTT. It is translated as CASSYRGPNEKLFF.

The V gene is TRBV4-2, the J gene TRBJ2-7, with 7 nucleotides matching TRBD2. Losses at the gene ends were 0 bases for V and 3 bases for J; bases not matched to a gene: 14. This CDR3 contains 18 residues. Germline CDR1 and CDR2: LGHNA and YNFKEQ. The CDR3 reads CASSQDERGERGLYEQYF. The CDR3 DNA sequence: TGTGCCAGCAGCCAAGATGAACGAGGAGAGCGGGGACTCTACGAGCAGTACTTC.

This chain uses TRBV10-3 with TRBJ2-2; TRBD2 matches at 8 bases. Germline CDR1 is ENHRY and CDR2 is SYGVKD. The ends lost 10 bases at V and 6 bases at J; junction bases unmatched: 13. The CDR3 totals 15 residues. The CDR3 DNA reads TGTGCCACAGGGGATCCCGGGACTAGGGCCGGGGAGCTGTTTTTT. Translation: CATGDPGTRAGELFF.

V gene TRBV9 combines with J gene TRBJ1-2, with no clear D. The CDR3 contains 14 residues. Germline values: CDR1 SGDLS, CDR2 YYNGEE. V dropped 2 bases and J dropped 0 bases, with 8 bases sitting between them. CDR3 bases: TGTGCCAGCAGCGTCGGCACCCCTAACTATGGCTACACCTTC. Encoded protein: CASSVGTPNYGYTF.

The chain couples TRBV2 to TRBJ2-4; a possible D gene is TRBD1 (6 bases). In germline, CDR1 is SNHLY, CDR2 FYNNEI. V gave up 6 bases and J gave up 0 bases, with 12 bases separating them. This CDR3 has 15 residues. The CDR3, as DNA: TGTGCCAGCAGCGGTGGGGGCTTAGCCAAAAACATTCAGTACTTC. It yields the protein CASSGGGLAKNIQYF.

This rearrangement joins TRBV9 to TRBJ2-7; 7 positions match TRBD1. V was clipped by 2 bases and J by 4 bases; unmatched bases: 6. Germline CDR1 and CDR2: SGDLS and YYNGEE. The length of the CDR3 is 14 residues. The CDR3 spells CASSVDRDGYEQYF. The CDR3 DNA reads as TGTGCCAGCAGCGTCGACAGGGATGGGTACGAGCAGTACTTC.

The CDR3 protein is CASSSLPSTAGSEQYF. The CDR3 coding sequence is TGTGCCAGCAGCTCGCTACCTTCCACTGCAGGGTCTGAGCAGTACTTC. The V and J genes are TRBV7-8 and TRBJ2-7, with a tentative D call TRBD1 (5 bases). The CDR3 runs to 16 residues. Germline V lookup: CDR1 SGHVS, CDR2 FQNEAQ. Trimming removed 4 bases from V and 7 bases from J, with 23 bases in between.

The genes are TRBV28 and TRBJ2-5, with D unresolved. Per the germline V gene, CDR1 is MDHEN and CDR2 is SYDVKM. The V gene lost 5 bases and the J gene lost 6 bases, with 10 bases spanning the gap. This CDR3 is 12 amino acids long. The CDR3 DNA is TGTGCCAGCAGTCCGCGAGACAAGACCCAGTACTTC. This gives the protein CASSPRDKTQYF. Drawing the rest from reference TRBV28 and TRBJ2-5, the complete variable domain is DVKVTQSSRYLVKRTGEKVFLECVQDMDHENMFWYRQDPGLGLRLIYFSYDVKMKEKGDIPEGYSVSREKKERFSLILESASTNQTSMYLCASSPRDKTQYFGPGTRLLVL.